The rows below give T cell receptor beta chains drawn from one sample of a study of Graves' ophthalmopathy and Graves' hyperthyroidism. Using its own MiXCR run on the multiplex PCR reads, TCRdb lists one record per CDR3 protein. The sample has a few hundred thousand distinct CDR3 sequences; 15% are singletons. The source material was peripheral blood. These receptors were obtained from a woman between 18 and 29 years old with stable Graves' hyperthyroidism. Each CDR3 is given with its conserved first and last residue. Fields, in order: J gene, V gene, clone size, D gene, CDR3 DNA, CDR3 protein. A D gene is named only where the DNA matches it firmly. For some rows the clone size is stated as once, few or many, or as a class when expanded; others skip it.

TRBJ1-1 | TRBV12-3/TRBV12-4 | many | NA | TGTGCCAGCAGCTTCCAGGTGAACACTGAAGCTTTCTTT | CASSFQVNTEAFF
TRBJ2-5 | TRBV20-1 | NA | TRBD1 | TGCAGTGCTGGGGGACAGGGAGGTGAGACCCAGTACTTC | CSAGGQGGETQYF
TRBJ1-6 | TRBV6-2/TRBV6-3 | many | NA | TGTGCCAGCAGTAACGGTTCACCCCTCCACTTT | CASSNGSPLHF
TRBJ1-3 | TRBV20-1 | NA | TRBD1 | TGCAGTGCTAGAAACCCACAGGGGAAGTACTCTGGAAACACCATATATTTT | CSARNPQGKYSGNTIYF
TRBJ1-2 | TRBV6-1 | many | NA | TGTGCCAGCAAGAAAACGGGGCTGGGCGGCTACACCTTC | CASKKTGLGGYTF
TRBJ2-2 | TRBV6-1 | many | NA | TGTGCCAGCACTAACCGGGACTCATACACCGGGGAGCTGTTTTTT | CASTNRDSYTGELFF
TRBJ1-1 | TRBV15 | many | NA | TGTGCCACCAGAAATTTGCGGGGAAACACTGAAGCTTTCTTT | CATRNLRGNTEAFF
TRBJ1-6 | TRBV6-1 | many | NA | TGTGCCAGTAGCCCAGGGACGACCTATAATTCACCCCTCCACTTT | CASSPGTTYNSPLHF
TRBJ2-7 | TRBV2 | NA | NA | TGTGCCAGCAATCGGGGGCGCCGGGCCGAGCAGTACTTC | CASNRGRRAEQYF
TRBJ1-1 | TRBV7-3 | many | NA | TGTGCCAGCAGCTTTACACAGAACACTGAAGCTTTCTTT | CASSFTQNTEAFF
TRBJ1-6 | TRBV7-9 | NA | NA | TGTGCCAGCAGCCCGGACGGGCAGCGGGCCAATTCACCCCTCCACTTT | CASSPDGQRANSPLHF
TRBJ1-1 | TRBV4-1 | few | NA | TGCGCCAGCAGCCAAGTCCTGGGGACCGAAGCTTTCTTT | CASSQVLGTEAFF
TRBJ1-1 | TRBV5-6 | NA | NA | TGTGCCAGCAGCTTTCAGCTGGACTCTGAAGCTTTCTTT | CASSFQLDSEAFF
TRBJ1-2 | TRBV12-3/TRBV12-4 | NA | NA | TGTGCCACCTCCCCGGCAGGAGGGTATGGCTACACCTTC | CATSPAGGYGYTF
TRBJ2-5 | TRBV7-2 | many | TRBD2 | TGTGCCAGCAGCTCACCGCGAGGGCCTAGCGGCCAAGAGACCCAGTACTTC | CASSSPRGPSGQETQYF
TRBJ2-7 | TRBV12-3/TRBV12-4 | many | NA | TGTGCCAGCAGTTTGACAGTTAGATCCTACGAGCAGTACTTC | CASSLTVRSYEQYF
TRBJ1-2 | TRBV12-3/TRBV12-4 | once | TRBD1 | TGTGCCAGCAGCCAAGGCCGACAGGGGAGGGGTGGCTACACCTTC | CASSQGRQGRGGYTF
TRBJ1-1 | TRBV6-1 | many | NA | TGTGCCAGCAGTGAATTTGTGACGGACACTGAAGCTTTCTTT | CASSEFVTDTEAFF
TRBJ2-1 | TRBV4-1 | NA | TRBD2 | TGCGCCAGCAGCCATCCTAGCGGGTTCTCCTACAATGAGCAGTTCTTC | CASSHPSGFSYNEQFF
TRBJ2-7 | TRBV6-1 | many | TRBD1 | TGTGCCAGCAGTACGGACAGGATCCCCTACGAGCAGTACTTC | CASSTDRIPYEQYF
TRBJ2-7 | TRBV27 | many | NA | TGTGCCAGCAGTTTAGGGGAGGCCGGCGAGCAGTACTTC | CASSLGEAGEQYF
TRBJ2-7 | TRBV6-1 | many | TRBD2 | TGTGCCAGCAGTGAAGAGGGACTAGCAATCTACGAGCAGTACTTC | CASSEEGLAIYEQYF
TRBJ2-2 | TRBV6-5 | few | NA | TGTGCCAGCAGTTACTTAGACAGCACCGGGGAGCTGTTTTTT | CASSYLDSTGELFF
TRBJ1-1 | TRBV7-2 | many | TRBD1 | TGTGCCAGCAGCCCATTCCGCTTTGGGACAGAGAACACTGAAGCTTTCTTT | CASSPFRFGTENTEAFF
TRBJ2-7 | TRBV12-5 | many | NA | TGTGCTAGTGGTTTCGGGGGCCGGAGCTCCTACGAGCAGTACTTC | CASGFGGRSSYEQYF
TRBJ2-5 | TRBV20-1 | many | NA | TGCAGTGCTAGCTCCAGCGGTGAAGAGACCCAGTACTTC | CSASSSGEETQYF
TRBJ2-2 | TRBV6-5 | many | NA | TGTGCCAGCAGTTACATCATTCGCGGGACCGGGGAGCTGTTTTTT | CASSYIIRGTGELFF
TRBJ1-2 | TRBV29-1 | many | TRBD1 | TGCAGCGTTGAAGACAGGGGGGGGGCCTATGGCTACACCTTC | CSVEDRGGAYGYTF
TRBJ2-2 | TRBV6-1 | many | TRBD2 | TGTGCCAGCACGGGACTAGCCGCGGGCGGGGAGCTGTTTTTT | CASTGLAAGGELFF
TRBJ2-5 | TRBV6-1 | many | NA | TGTGCCAGCAGGTCGACACAGGGCGAAGAGACCCAGTACTTC | CASRSTQGEETQYF
TRBJ1-1 | TRBV7-9 | NA | NA | TGTGCCAGCAGCCCGAAGTTTGGGTCTTCCACTGAAGCTTTCTTT | CASSPKFGSSTEAFF
TRBJ1-2 | TRBV3-1 | few | TRBD1 | TGTGCCAGCAGCCCGACATGGGACAGCTATGGCTACACCTTC | CASSPTWDSYGYTF
TRBJ1-6 | TRBV15 | many | NA | TGTGCCACCAGCAACCGGACAGCAATAAATTCACCCCTCCACTTT | CATSNRTAINSPLHF
TRBJ2-2 | TRBV6-1 | many | NA | TGTGCCGCCAGACAGACCCAAGGCGCCGGGGAGCTGTTTTTT | CAARQTQGAGELFF
TRBJ2-4 | TRBV12-3/TRBV12-4 | many | NA | TGTGCCAGCACCACCACAGGGTTCATTCAGTACTTC | CASTTTGFIQYF
TRBJ2-5 | TRBV6-1 | NA | NA | TGTGCCCACGCGGGGTACCAAGAGACCCAGTACTTC | CAHAGYQETQYF
TRBJ1-1 | TRBV9 | many | NA | TGTGCCAGCAGCCCGAACCCCCTAGAGGACACTGAAGCTTTCTTT | CASSPNPLEDTEAFF
TRBJ1-5 | TRBV11-2 | many | NA | TGTGCCAGCAGCTTAGGAAGGGTTTTGAGCTATAGCAATCAGCCCCAGCATTTT | CASSLGRVLSYSNQPQHF
TRBJ2-2 | TRBV11-2 | few | TRBD1 | TGTGCCAGCAGCGTGATAGTACGAGACAGGGAGAACACCGGGGAGCTGTTTTTT | CASSVIVRDRENTGELFF
TRBJ1-2 | TRBV11-3 | NA | NA | TGTGCCAGCAGCTTAGTTGGAGGGAAGAACTATGGCTACACCTTC | CASSLVGGKNYGYTF
TRBJ1-5 | TRBV4-2 | many | NA | TGTGCCAGCAGCCAAGTGGCGGAAGGCAATCAGCCCCAGCATTTT | CASSQVAEGNQPQHF
TRBJ1-6 | TRBV7-8 | many | NA | TGTGCCAGCAGCTTAGGGGGGCAGTTGGGTTCACCCCTCCACTTT | CASSLGGQLGSPLHF
TRBJ2-1 | TRBV6-2/TRBV6-3 | NA | NA | TGTGCCAGCACCTGGGGAGGGACAGCTACTTTGTACAATGAGCAGTTCTTC | CASTWGGTATLYNEQFF
TRBJ1-2 | TRBV11-3 | many | NA | TGTGCCAGCAGCTTACACCAGGTTGGCGGCTACACCTTC | CASSLHQVGGYTF
TRBJ2-5 | TRBV28 | few | TRBD1 | TGTGCCAGCAGTCCGAGGACAGGGATGGAAGAGACCCAGTACTTC | CASSPRTGMEETQYF
TRBJ1-2 | TRBV7-9 | NA | NA | TGTGCCAGCAGCACGCCGAAGGAGTGGGATGGCTACACCTTC | CASSTPKEWDGYTF
TRBJ1-3 | TRBV27 | many | NA | TGTGCCAGCAGACTACTCTCTGGAAACACCATATATTTT | CASRLLSGNTIYF
TRBJ2-5 | TRBV7-8 | many | TRBD2 | TGTGCCAGCAGCCCCCGGGGACTACCACAAGAGACCCAGTACTTC | CASSPRGLPQETQYF
TRBJ1-2 | TRBV6-5 | many | NA | TGTGCCAGCAGTTACCGAGCAAGCGATGGGGGAGGCTACACCTTC | CASSYRASDGGGYTF